This TCR beta chain emerged from a study of T cell responses to AZD1222 COVID-19 vaccine. Study-level information: The analysis combined second doses at about 4 or about 12 weeks.

Sequencing used immunoSEQ multiplex PCR; TCRdb keeps in-frame clones, though not all of them. The sample contains about 68,000 clones, around nine tenths of which appear only once. As for this clone: What it binds is not known.

Notes on the study in general: Baseline seropositivity occurred in only a handful of AZD1222 recipients. Spike-specific TCRs gained breadth and depth after people received two AZD1222 doses.

V was pared by 0 bases and J by 7 bases, with 10 bases between. The length of the CDR3 is 14 residues. The specimen comprised peripheral blood, sampled on day 0 of AZD1222 vaccination. The TCR was taken from an adult in good health. The J gene is TRBJ1-5, the V gene TRBV23-1; D remains unclear. TRBV23-1 has ORF status, its function being uncertain. CDR3 in DNA: TGCGCCAGCAGTCAATCCGAGTGTTTGCAGCCCCAGCATTTT. Translating it yields CASSQSECLQPQHF.